Listed below are T cell receptor beta chains from one sample, sequenced in a study of blood T cells in healthy people across ages. MiXCR, applied by TCRdb to the 5' RACE reads, yields one record per CDR3 protein. The sample contains fewer than 2,000,000 distinct CDR3 sequences, about two fifths of which appear only once. The sample consisted of blood. The receptor set was obtained from a human donor in good health. Each CDR3 is given with its conserved first and last residue. A D gene is named only where the DNA matches it firmly. Size values are once, few and many counts, or a class for expanded clones, and some rows have none.

J | size | V | D | CDR3 | DNA
TRBJ2-3 | NA | TRBV20-1 | TRBD1 | CSASGQGARDTQYF | TGCAGTGCTAGTGGACAGGGAGCTAGGGATACGCAGTATTTT
TRBJ2-7 | few | TRBV7-2 | NA | CASSVTNYEQYF | TGTGCCAGCAGCGTTACGAACTACGAGCAGTACTTC
TRBJ1-5 | NA | TRBV7-2 | NA | CASREGSHQPQHF | TGTGCCAGCCGTGAGGGGAGTCATCAGCCCCAGCATTTT
TRBJ1-2 | NA | TRBV2 | NA | CASSENTAYGYTF | TGTGCCAGCAGTGAAAATACAGCATATGGCTACACCTTC
TRBJ2-1 | NA | TRBV20-1 | NA | CSARESAFNEQFF | TGCAGTGCTAGAGAATCGGCCTTCAATGAGCAGTTCTTC
TRBJ2-3 | few | TRBV5-1 | TRBD1 | CASSLEGQPTDTQYF | TGCGCCAGCAGCTTGGAGGGACAGCCCACAGATACGCAGTATTTT
TRBJ2-7 | few | TRBV5-6 | NA | CASSLGNRGYEQYF | TGTGCCAGCAGCTTGGGGAATCGAGGCTACGAGCAGTACTTC
TRBJ1-5 | few | TRBV6-2/TRBV6-3 | NA | CASSPQEALAQHF | TGTGCCAGCAGCCCCCAGGAGGCTCTTGCCCAGCATTTT
TRBJ1-3 | NA | TRBV7-2 | NA | CASSEGTPSGNTIYF | TGTGCCAGCAGCGAAGGGACGCCCTCTGGAAACACCATATATTTT
TRBJ2-7 | few | TRBV4-1 | TRBD2 | CASSQDQIGGSNEQYF | TGCGCCAGCAGCCAAGATCAAATCGGGGGGTCAAACGAGCAGTACTTC
TRBJ2-7 | many | TRBV7-2 | NA | CASSLDWFYEQYF | TGTGCCAGCAGTCTGGACTGGTTCTACGAGCAGTACTTC
TRBJ1-4 | NA | TRBV20-1 | TRBD1 | CSARGLQGENEKLFF | TGCAGTGCTAGAGGCCTACAGGGGGAAAATGAAAAACTGTTTTTT
TRBJ2-1 | few | TRBV10-3 | TRBD1 | CAISEADRGMQFF | TGTGCCATCAGTGAGGCGGACAGGGGGATGCAGTTCTTC
TRBJ1-2 | NA | TRBV4-3 | TRBD1 | CASSQDVGTGYNYGYTF | TGCGCCAGCAGCCAAGATGTTGGGACAGGGTACAACTATGGCTACACCTTC
TRBJ2-5 | NA | TRBV29-1 | TRBD2 | CSVSSGDLRETQYF | TGCAGCGTTTCTAGCGGGGACCTCCGGGAGACCCAGTACTTC
TRBJ2-1 | many | TRBV29-1 | NA | CSVLLGEKDRNNEQFF | TGCAGCGTTTTATTGGGTGAAAAGGATCGGAACAATGAGCAGTTCTTC
TRBJ1-6 | NA | TRBV7-2 | TRBD1 | CASSSDRGVLSPLHF | TGTGCCAGCAGCTCGGACAGGGGCGTTCTCTCACCCCTCCACTTT
TRBJ1-4 | NA | TRBV7-2 | NA | CASSFSGFYEKLFF | TGTGCCAGCAGCTTCTCAGGGTTTTACGAAAAACTGTTTTTT
TRBJ1-4 | NA | TRBV20-1 | NA | CSASLGGEFEKLFF | TGCAGTGCTAGTTTGGGGGGGGAATTCGAAAAACTGTTTTTT
TRBJ2-3 | many | TRBV6-1 | NA | CASSDYRDGEPTDTQYF | TGTGCCAGCAGTGACTACCGGGACGGAGAACCCACAGATACGCAGTATTTT
TRBJ2-1 | NA | TRBV11-1 | NA | CASSLLLNEQFF | TGTGCCAGCAGCCTGCTCCTTAATGAGCAGTTCTTC
TRBJ2-7 | NA | TRBV4-3 | NA | CASSQAGPGRGFEQYF | TGCGCCAGCAGCCAAGCCGGACCCGGACGTGGCTTCGAGCAGTACTTC